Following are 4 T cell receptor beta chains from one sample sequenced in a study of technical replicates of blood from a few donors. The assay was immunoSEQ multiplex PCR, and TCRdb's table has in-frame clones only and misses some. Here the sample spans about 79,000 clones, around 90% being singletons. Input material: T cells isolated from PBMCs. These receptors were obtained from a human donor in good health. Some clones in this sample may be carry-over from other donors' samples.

CDR3 nucleotides: TGTGCCAGCATGAGGGGGCAGTCCTACGAGCAGTACTTC. This sequence encodes CASMRGQSYEQYF. This chain connects TRBV6-1 to TRBJ2-7, with 7 bases matching TRBD1. Germline CDR1 and CDR2: MNHNS and SASEGT. V gave up 7 bases and J gave up 1 base; unmatched junction bases: 4. This CDR3 contains 13 residues.

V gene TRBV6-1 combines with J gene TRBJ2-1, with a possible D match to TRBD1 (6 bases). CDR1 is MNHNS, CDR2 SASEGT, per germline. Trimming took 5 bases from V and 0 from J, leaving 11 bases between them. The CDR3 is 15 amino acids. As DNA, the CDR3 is TGTGCCAGCAGTAACTACAGGGTCTCCTACAATGAGCAGTTCTTC. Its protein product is CASSNYRVSYNEQFF.

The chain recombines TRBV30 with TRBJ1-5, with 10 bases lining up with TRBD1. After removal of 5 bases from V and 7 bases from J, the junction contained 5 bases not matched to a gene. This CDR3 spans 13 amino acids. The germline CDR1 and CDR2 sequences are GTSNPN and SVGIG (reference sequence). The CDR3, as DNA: TGTGCCTGGGGGGGGACAGGGGCCCAGCCCCAGCATTTT. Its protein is CAWGGTGAQPQHF.

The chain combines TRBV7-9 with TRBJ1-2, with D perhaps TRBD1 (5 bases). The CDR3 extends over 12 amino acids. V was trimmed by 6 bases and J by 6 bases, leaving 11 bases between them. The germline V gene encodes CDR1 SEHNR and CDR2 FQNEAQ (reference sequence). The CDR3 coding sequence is TGTGCCAGCAGAACAGGCGTGGATGGCTACACCTTC. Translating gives CASRTGVDGYTF.